This T cell receptor beta chain comes out of a study of blood T cell repertoires in COVID-19. For the study at large: The samples span acute and convalescent COVID-19 from the United States, Italy and Spain. The analysed material was cDNA or gDNA that came from T cells, B-cell-depleted T cells, or PBMCs.

Assay: immunoSEQ multiplex PCR; the TCRdb copy retains only in-frame clones and omits some. The sample holds about 15,000 clones; roughly nine tenths are singletons and the top ten take 20% to 25%. Germline CDR1 is MRHNA and CDR2 is SNTAGT. The ends lost 3 bases at V and 5 bases at J; junction bases unmatched: 5. The CDR3 extends over 15 amino acids. The sample was peripheral blood. This clonotype originated in a man in his 60s with acute or convalescent COVID-19. The chain uses TRBV6-4 and TRBJ2-1; the match to TRBD2 covers 9 bases. The CDR3 is CASSEGSGGNNEQFF. In nucleotides, the CDR3 is TGTGCCAGCAGTGAGGGGAGCGGGGGGAACAATGAGCAGTTCTTC.